The source of this T cell receptor beta chain is a study of identical twins. Overall study findings and caveats: Partial confounding of zero-insertion analyses by invariant MAIT and iNKT cells was possible. Its conclusions, products of cross-sectional statistical analysis, did not come from following the same donors.

Template switching created a universal primer site, and the cDNA included unique molecular identifiers. Via MiXCR, TCRdb re-called the 5' RACE reads, giving one row per CDR3 protein. This sample has around 250,000 distinct CDR3 sequences, with about an eighth found just once. A note on this clonotype: What it binds is not known.

With V trimmed by 7 bases and J by 1 base, 10 bases remained unmatched. CDR3 size: 15 residues. CDR1 is SGHRS and CDR2 is YFSETQ in the germline V gene. This same sample was also part of a study on yellow fever vaccine responses in identical twins.

The clonotype was recovered from a woman under 30 in good health. The sequencing input was memory (CD45RO+) T cells sorted from blood. V usage is TRBV5-1 and J usage is TRBJ1-1; TRBD1 agrees at 7 bases. The CDR3, as DNA: TGCGCCAGCCTTGACAGGGAAAAGTCGAACACTGAAGCTTTCTTT. Amino acids: CASLDREKSNTEAFF.